This is a list of T cell receptor beta chains from one sample in a study of cytomegalovirus exposure and HLA in healthy donors. Here immunoSEQ multiplex PCR was the method, and the copy in TCRdb shows in-frame clones only, minus some. The table records 80,000 or so clones, 70% to 85% of them present only once. Sequencing used PBMCs. These receptors were taken from a man in his fifties or sixties in good health and CMV-seropositive. Each CDR3 is given with its conserved first and last residue. Each record gives: clone size, V gene, J gene, D gene, CDR3 protein, CDR3 DNA. D genes are given only for firm matches. Not every row has a clone size; where given, it reads once, few, many or a size class.

-	TRBV11-2	TRBJ2-1	TRBD2	CASRYITSGSSDEQFF	TGTGCCAGCAGATATATCACTAGCGGGAGTTCAGATGAGCAGTTCTTC
-	TRBV13	TRBJ2-3	-	CASSPETGGAQWGFTDTQYF	TGTGCCAGCAGCCCGGAGACGGGGGGCGCTCAGTGGGGATTCACAGATACGCAGTATTTT
once	TRBV10-3	TRBJ2-2	TRBD2	CAISGATSGSTGELFF	TGTGCCATCAGTGGGGCGACTAGCGGGAGCACCGGGGAGCTGTTTTTT
-	TRBV7-8	TRBJ2-5	TRBD2	CASRHQKGLAAWETQYF	TGTGCCAGCAGGCACCAGAAGGGACTAGCGGCCTGGGAGACCCAGTACTTC
-	TRBV6-1	TRBJ1-1	-	CATRGGGAGNTEAFF	TGTGCCACCCGGGGTGGGGGGGCCGGAAACACTGAAGCTTTCTTT
-	TRBV10-2	TRBJ1-2	-	CASSESRGWNGYTF	TGCGCCAGCAGTGAGTCGCGGGGTTGGAATGGCTACACCTTC
few	TRBV30	TRBJ1-1	-	CAWAWGGEAFF	TGTGCCTGGGCTTGGGGGGGAGAAGCTTTCTTT
few	TRBV27	TRBJ2-7	-	CASSLSRTSYEQYF	TGTGCCAGCAGTTTGTCCCGGACATCCTACGAGCAGTACTTC
-	TRBV14	TRBJ1-2	-	CASSFDGGYGYTF	TGTGCCAGCAGCTTTGACGGGGGATATGGCTACACCTTC
-	TRBV30	TRBJ1-5	TRBD1	CAWSVQGNNQPQHF	TGTGCCTGGAGTGTACAGGGGAATAATCAGCCCCAGCATTTT
-	TRBV5-1	TRBJ2-1	TRBD2	CASSLGTSGRTGRDEQFF	TGCGCCAGCAGCTTGGGGACTAGCGGGAGGACCGGGAGGGATGAGCAGTTCTTC
few	TRBV10-3	TRBJ2-7	TRBD1	CAISERQGAYEQYF	TGTGCCATCAGTGAACGTCAGGGGGCCTACGAGCAGTACTTC
-	TRBV4-2	TRBJ2-3	TRBD2	CASRPNEASGFTDTQYF	TGTGCCAGCAGACCAAACGAGGCTAGCGGCTTCACAGATACGCAGTATTTT
-	TRBV2	TRBJ2-3	TRBD2	CASTRWLAGAADTQYF	TGTGCCAGCACCCGATGGTTAGCGGGAGCGGCAGATACGCAGTATTTT
few	TRBV5-4	TRBJ2-7	TRBD1	CASSNPGQGLDEQYF	TGTGCCAGCAGCAATCCGGGACAGGGGCTCGACGAGCAGTACTTC
-	TRBV25-1	TRBJ1-4	TRBD1	CASQGQGKNEKLFF	TGTGCCAGCCAGGGACAGGGAAAGAATGAAAAACTGTTTTTT
-	TRBV7-9	TRBJ1-5	-	CASSSAGSNQPQHF	TGTGCCAGCAGCTCCGCAGGTAGCAATCAGCCCCAGCATTTT
-	TRBV9	TRBJ1-1	TRBD1	CASSAGQGFTEAFF	TGTGCCAGCAGCGCGGGACAGGGATTCACTGAAGCTTTCTTT
-	TRBV6-4	TRBJ2-7	-	CASSGLNEQYF	TGTGCCAGCAGTGGACTAAACGAGCAGTACTTC
-	TRBV18	TRBJ2-5	TRBD1	CASSNGQGGETQYF	TGTGCCAGCTCAAATGGACAGGGGGGAGAGACCCAGTACTTC
-	TRBV18	TRBJ2-5	TRBD1	CASSPLLDRGLRLQETQYF	TGTGCCAGCTCACCCCTGCTGGACAGGGGTTTACGACTCCAAGAGACCCAGTACTTC
-	TRBV5-1	TRBJ2-1	-	CASSLGYLNNEQFF	TGCGCCAGCAGCTTGGGCTACCTTAACAATGAGCAGTTCTTC
-	TRBV6-1	TRBJ2-3	-	CASSEAAASGTDTQYF	TGTGCCAGCAGTGAAGCGGCCGCGAGCGGCACAGATACGCAGTATTTT
-	TRBV6-5	TRBJ1-5	-	CASSLGRKPNQPQHF	TGTGCCAGCAGCCTGGGGCGGAAACCCAATCAGCCCCAGCATTTT